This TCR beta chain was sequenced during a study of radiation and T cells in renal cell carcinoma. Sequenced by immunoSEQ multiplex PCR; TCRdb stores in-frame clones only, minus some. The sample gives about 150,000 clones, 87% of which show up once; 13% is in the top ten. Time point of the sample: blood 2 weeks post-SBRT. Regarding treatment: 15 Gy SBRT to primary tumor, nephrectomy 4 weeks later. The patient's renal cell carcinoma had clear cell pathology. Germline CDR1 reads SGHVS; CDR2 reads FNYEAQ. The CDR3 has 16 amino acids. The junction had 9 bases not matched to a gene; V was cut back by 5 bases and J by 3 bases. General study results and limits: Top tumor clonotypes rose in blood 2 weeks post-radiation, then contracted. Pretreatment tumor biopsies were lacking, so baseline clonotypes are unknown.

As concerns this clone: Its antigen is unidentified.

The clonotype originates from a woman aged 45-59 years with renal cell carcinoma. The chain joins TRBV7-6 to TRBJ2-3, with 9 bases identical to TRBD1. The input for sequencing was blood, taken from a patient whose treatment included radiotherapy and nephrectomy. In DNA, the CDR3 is TGTGCCAGCAGCAGAGATCCGGGACAGGGAACAGATACGCAGTATTTT. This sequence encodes CASSRDPGQGTDTQYF.